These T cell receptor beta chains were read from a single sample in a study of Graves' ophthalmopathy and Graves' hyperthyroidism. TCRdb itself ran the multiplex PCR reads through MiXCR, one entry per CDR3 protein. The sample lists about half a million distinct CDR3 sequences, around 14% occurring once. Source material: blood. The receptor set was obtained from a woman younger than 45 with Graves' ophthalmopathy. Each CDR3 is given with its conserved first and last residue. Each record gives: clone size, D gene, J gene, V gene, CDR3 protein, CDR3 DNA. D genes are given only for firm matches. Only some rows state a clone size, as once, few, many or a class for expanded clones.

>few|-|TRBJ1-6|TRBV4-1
CASSQGDYTDSPLHF
TGCGCCAGCAGCCAAGGGGATTACACCGATTCACCCCTCCACTTT
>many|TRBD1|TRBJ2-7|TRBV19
CASSTQAGTGLYEQYF
TGTGCCAGTAGTACCCAGGCGGGGACAGGGCTCTACGAGCAGTACTTC
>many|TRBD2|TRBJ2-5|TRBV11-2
CASSLRGRLAGGQETQYF
TGTGCCAGCAGCTTAAGGGGCAGGCTAGCGGGGGGGCAAGAGACCCAGTACTTC
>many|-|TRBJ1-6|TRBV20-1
CSARDDRPPLHF
TGCAGTGCTAGAGATGATAGACCACCCCTCCACTTT
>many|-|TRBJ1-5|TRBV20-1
CSARERGAVVNQPQHF
TGCAGTGCTAGAGAGAGGGGGGCGGTTGTCAATCAGCCCCAGCATTTT
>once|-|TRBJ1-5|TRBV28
CSSSGQLNQPQHF
TGTTCCAGCAGTGGACAGCTCAATCAGCCCCAGCATTTT
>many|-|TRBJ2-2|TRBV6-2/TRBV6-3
CASSPHLGTPNPGELFF
TGTGCCAGCAGTCCTCACCTCGGGACCCCTAACCCCGGGGAGCTGTTTTTT
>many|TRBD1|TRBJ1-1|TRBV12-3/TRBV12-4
CASSEGPDRGEAFF
TGTGCCAGCAGCGAAGGACCCGACAGGGGTGAAGCTTTCTTT
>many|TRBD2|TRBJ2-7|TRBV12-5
CASGPLASGRASYEQYF
TGTGCTAGTGGTCCCCTGGCTAGCGGGAGGGCGTCCTACGAGCAGTACTTC
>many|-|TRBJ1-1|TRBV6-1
CATLRGNTEAFF
TGTGCCACTCTCCGGGGGAATACTGAAGCTTTCTTT
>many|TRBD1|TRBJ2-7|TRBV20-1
CSAQERQGRHEQYF
TGCAGTGCTCAAGAAAGACAGGGGCGCCACGAGCAGTACTTC
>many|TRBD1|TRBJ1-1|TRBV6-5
CASSWSLGRGDTEAFF
TGTGCCAGCAGTTGGAGTCTGGGCAGGGGGGACACTGAAGCTTTCTTT
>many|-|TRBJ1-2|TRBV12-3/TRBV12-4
CASSPLDGRGGYGYTF
TGTGCCAGCAGTCCCCTCGACGGTCGAGGAGGCTATGGCTACACCTTC
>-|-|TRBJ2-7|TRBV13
CASSLGRSYEQHF
TGTGCCAGCAGCTTAGGCCGGTCCTACGAGCAGCACTTC
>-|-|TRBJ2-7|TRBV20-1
CSARDREGYEQYF
TGCAGTGCTAGGGACAGGGAGGGGTACGAGCAGTACTTC
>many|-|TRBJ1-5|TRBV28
CASSLSGTHQPQHF
TGTGCCAGCAGTTTATCAGGGACCCATCAGCCCCAGCATTTT
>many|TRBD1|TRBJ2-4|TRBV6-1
CASSGTVGSIQYF
TGTGCCAGCAGCGGGACAGTAGGTAGCATTCAGTACTTC
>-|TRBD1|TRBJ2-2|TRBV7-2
CASSLGQVFGELFF
TGTGCCAGCAGCTTGGGACAGGTTTTCGGGGAGCTGTTTTTT
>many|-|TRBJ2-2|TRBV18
CASSHRDTGELFF
TGTGCCAGCTCACATAGGGACACCGGGGAGCTGTTTTTT
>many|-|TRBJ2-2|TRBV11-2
CASRTTRDTGELFF
TGTGCCAGCAGAACGACTAGAGACACCGGGGAGCTGTTTTTT
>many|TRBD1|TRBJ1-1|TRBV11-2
CASSLAGTGEAFF
TGTGCCAGCAGCTTAGCAGGGACAGGGGAAGCTTTCTTT
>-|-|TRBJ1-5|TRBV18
CASSLSRDSNQPQHF
TGTGCCAGCTCACTTTCTCGGGACAGCAATCAGCCCCAGCATTTT
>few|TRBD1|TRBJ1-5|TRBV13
CASSSQGGTGISNQPQHF
TGTGCCAGCAGCTCACAGGGGGGAACCGGAATTAGCAATCAGCCCCAGCATTTT
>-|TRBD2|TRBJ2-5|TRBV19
CASSATSGGETQYF
TGTGCCAGTAGCGCAACTAGCGGGGGAGAGACCCAGTACTTC
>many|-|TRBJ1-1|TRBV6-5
CASSYEAGYLTEAFF
TGTGCCAGCAGTTACGAGGCAGGGTACTTGACTGAAGCTTTCTTT
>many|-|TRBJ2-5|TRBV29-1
CSAEGGTQYF
TGCAGCGCTGAGGGCGGGACCCAGTACTTC
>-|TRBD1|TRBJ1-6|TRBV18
CASSPTQGGNSPLHF
TGTGCCAGCTCACCAACGCAGGGGGGTAATTCACCCCTCCACTTT
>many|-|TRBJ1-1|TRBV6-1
CASRGPRGTEAFF
TGTGCCAGCCGTGGTCCGAGGGGCACTGAAGCTTTCTTT
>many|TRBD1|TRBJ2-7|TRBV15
CATSRDQSGTGGGEQYF
TGTGCCACCAGCAGAGATCAGTCTGGGACAGGGGGCGGGGAGCAGTACTTC
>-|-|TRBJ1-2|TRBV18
CASSPPGQVENYTF
TGTGCCAGCTCACCACCTGGTCAGGTTGAGAACTACACCTTC
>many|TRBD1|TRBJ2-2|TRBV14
CASSQTGEWAGELFF
TGTGCCAGCAGCCAGACAGGGGAGTGGGCCGGGGAGCTGTTTTTT
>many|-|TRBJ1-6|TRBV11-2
CASSLRWGFNSPLHF
TGTGCCAGCAGCTTAAGATGGGGGTTTAATTCACCCCTCCACTTT
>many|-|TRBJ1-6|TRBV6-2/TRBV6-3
CASQSARADSPLHF
TGTGCCAGCCAGTCGGCACGGGCGGATTCACCCCTCCACTTT
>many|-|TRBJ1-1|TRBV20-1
CSVKTAGHTEAFF
TGCAGTGTCAAAACGGCAGGGCACACTGAAGCTTTCTTT
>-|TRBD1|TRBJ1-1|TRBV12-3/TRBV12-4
CASTYRTGRAFF
TGTGCCAGCACCTACAGGACAGGGCGAGCTTTCTTT
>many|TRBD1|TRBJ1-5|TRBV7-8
CASSLDRGSNQPQHF
TGTGCCAGCAGCTTGGACAGGGGAAGCAATCAGCCCCAGCATTTT
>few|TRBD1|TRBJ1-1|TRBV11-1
CASSLRTGKGNTEAFF
TGTGCCAGCAGCTTAAGGACAGGAAAAGGGAACACTGAAGCTTTCTTT
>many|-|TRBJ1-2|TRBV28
CASSWGRAGDHGYTF
TGTGCCAGCAGTTGGGGTCGGGCAGGGGATCATGGCTACACCTTC
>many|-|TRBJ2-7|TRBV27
CASSPVGAGIYEQYF
TGTGCCAGCAGTCCGGTGGGGGCAGGGATCTACGAGCAGTACTTC
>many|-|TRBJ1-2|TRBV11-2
CASSLDDGGYTF
TGTGCCAGCAGCTTAGACGACGGGGGCTACACCTTC
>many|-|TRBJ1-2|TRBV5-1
CASSPDGNYGYTF
TGTGCCAGCAGCCCGGACGGAAACTATGGCTACACCTTC
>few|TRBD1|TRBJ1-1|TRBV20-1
CSAPDRGGTEAFF
TGCAGTGCGCCCGACAGGGGTGGCACTGAAGCTTTCTTT
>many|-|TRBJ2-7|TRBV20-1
CSARDGSNSYEQYF
TGCAGTGCTAGAGATGGGAGTAACTCCTACGAGCAGTACTTC
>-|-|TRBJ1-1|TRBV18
CASSLHPLRRVDTEAFF
TGTGCCAGCTCTCTACACCCTCTCCGGAGAGTGGACACTGAAGCTTTCTTT
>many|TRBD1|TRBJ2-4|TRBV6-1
CASSRGQENQNIQYF
TGTGCCAGCAGCCGAGGACAGGAGAACCAAAACATTCAGTACTTC
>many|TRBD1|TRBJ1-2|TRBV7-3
CASSLGTAGLNYGYTF
TGTGCCAGCAGCTTAGGGACAGCCGGGCTTAACTATGGCTACACCTTC
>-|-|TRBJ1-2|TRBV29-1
CSVPTGGKDGYTF
TGCAGCGTTCCGACAGGAGGGAAGGACGGCTACACCTTC
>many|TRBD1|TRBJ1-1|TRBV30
CAWSGQGTSSTEAFF
TGTGCCTGGAGCGGACAGGGGACGAGCAGCACTGAAGCTTTCTTT
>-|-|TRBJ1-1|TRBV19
CATRIRVMITEAFF
TGTGCCACCAGGATTAGGGTGATGATCACTGAAGCTTTCTTT
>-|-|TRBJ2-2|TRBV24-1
CATCDLTDTGELFF
TGTGCCACCTGTGATTTGACTGACACCGGGGAGCTGTTTTTT
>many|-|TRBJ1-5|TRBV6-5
CASSYGGAGQPQHF
TGTGCCAGCAGTTACGGGGGGGCCGGGCAGCCCCAGCATTTT
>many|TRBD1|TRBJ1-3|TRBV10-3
CAISESRQGLGNTIYF
TGTGCCATCAGTGAGTCTCGACAGGGGCTTGGAAACACCATATATTTT
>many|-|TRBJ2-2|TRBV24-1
CATSDFETDTGELFF
TGTGCCACCAGTGATTTTGAGACAGACACCGGGGAGCTGTTTTTT